A single sample is the source of the 24 T cell receptor beta chains below, sequenced in a study of blood T cells in healthy people across ages. Primers used in a second PCR of about 6 to 11 cycles were a sample-barcoded 5' primer and a J-beta primer mix. TCRdb called the 5' RACE reads again in MiXCR, with one record for every CDR3 protein. The sample shows 650,000 to 1,000,000 distinct CDR3 sequences, about 37% of them seen only once. Sequencing was done on a sample of blood. These receptors were taken from a young man in good health.

This clonotype was observed at least ten times. This chain links TRBV29-1 with TRBJ1-2; D perhaps matches TRBD1 (6 bases). The CDR3 is 12 amino acids. Germline V gives CDR1 SQVTM, CDR2 ANQGSEA. V lost 4 bases to trimming and J lost 8 bases, with 14 bases between them. In nucleotides, the CDR3 is TGCAGCGTTGGGGACGGGGGCCGGGGCTACACCTTC. Encoded protein: CSVGDGGRGYTF.

The CDR3 here is CASSPGLAGGRFSDTQYF. For the CDR3, the DNA is TGTGCCAGCAGCCCCGGACTAGCGGGGGGGCGTTTCTCAGATACGCAGTATTTT. This chain joins TRBV12-3 or TRBV12-4 and TRBJ2-3; 15 nucleotides align to TRBD2. The length of the CDR3 is 18 residues. V shed 6 bases and J 4 bases; nucleotides not matched to a gene: 11.

This clonotype was detected a few times. V is TRBV7-2 and J is TRBJ2-5; the D gene could be TRBD1 or TRBD2 (5 bases each). Germline V CDR1 and CDR2: SGHTA, FQGNSA. The CDR3 totals 15 residues. V was shortened by 5 bases and J by 6 bases, with 19 bases between the two germline ends. In nucleotides, the CDR3 is TGTGCCAGCAGCGCCGGTAGGGACCCAAAGAAGACCCAGTACTTC. As protein: CASSAGRDPKKTQYF. Based on the CDR3 plus reference TRBV7-2 and TRBJ2-5, the full variable domain is GAGVSQSPSNKVTEKGKDVELRCDPISGHTALYWYRQSLGQGLEFLIYFQGNSAPDKSGLPSDRFSAERTGGSVSTLTIQRTQQEDSAVYLCASSAGRDPKKTQYFGPGTRLLVL.

V is TRBV27 and J is TRBJ2-7; 8 bases fit TRBD1. Trimming removed 2 bases from V and 5 bases from J; junction bases left unmatched: 8. Germline V lookup: CDR1 MNHEY, CDR2 SMNVEV (reference sequence). The CDR3 sequence is 15 residues long. The CDR3: CASSLVLDRDHEQYF. In DNA form, the CDR3 reads TGTGCCAGCAGTTTAGTTTTGGACAGGGACCACGAGCAGTACTTC.

The rearrangement links TRBV4-2 to TRBJ2-3, with unresolved D. The CDR3 has 14 amino acids. Germline V CDR1 and CDR2: LGHNA, YNFKEQ. V lost 1 base, J lost 3 bases, and 8 bases lay in between. Written as DNA, the CDR3 is TGTGCCAGCAGCCAAGTTAGCCGGACAGATACGCAGTATTTT. Protein: CASSQVSRTDTQYF.

There are a few counts of this clonotype. The V call is TRBV6-5, the J call TRBJ2-1; the match to TRBD1 covers 9 bases. Germline values: CDR1 MNHEY, CDR2 SVGAGI. The CDR3 consists of 17 residues. V was pared by 4 bases and J by 4 bases, with 11 bases of the junction left unmatched. CDR3 loop: CASSFQTGTGIYNEQFF. The CDR3 nucleotides are TGTGCCAGCAGTTTCCAGACCGGGACAGGGATTTACAATGAGCAGTTCTTC.

This clonotype was picked up a small number of times. This rearrangement joins TRBV5-6 to TRBJ2-5; 10 bases agree with TRBD1. In germline, CDR1 is SGHDT, CDR2 YYEEEE. The V segment lost 4 bases and the J segment 5 bases; nucleotides outside the gene matches: 8. This CDR3 has 15 amino acids. The CDR3 loop is CASSTRQGAWETQYF. For the CDR3, the DNA is TGTGCCAGCAGCACCAGACAGGGGGCCTGGGAGACCCAGTACTTC. Drawing the rest from reference TRBV5-6 and TRBJ2-5, the complete variable domain is DAGVTQSPTHLIKTRGQQVTLRCSPKSGHDTVSWYQQALGQGPQFIFQYYEEEERQRGNFPDRFSGHQFPNYSSELNVNALLLGDSALYLCASSTRQGAWETQYFGPGTRLLVL.

J is TRBJ2-2 and V is TRBV12-3 or TRBV12-4, with TRBD2 matching 9 bases. The junction had 5 bases not matched to a gene; V was cut back by 0 bases and J by 3 bases. The length of the CDR3 is 17 residues. CDR3 region: CASSLASGGPHTGELFF. Written as DNA, the CDR3 is TGTGCCAGCAGTTTAGCGAGCGGGGGGCCCCACACCGGGGAGCTGTTTTTT.

This clonotype was detected a few times. The chain uses TRBV20-1 and TRBJ1-2; 11 nucleotides agree with TRBD1. The CDR3 consists of 15 residues. The junction had 9 bases not matched to a gene; V was cut back by 1 base and J by 8 bases. Germline CDR1 is DFQATT and CDR2 is SNEGSKA (reference sequence). CDR3 amino acids: CSARGRTGGFRGYTF. The CDR3 nucleotides are TGCAGTGCTAGAGGAAGGACAGGGGGCTTTAGAGGCTACACCTTC.

The V gene is TRBV2, the J gene TRBJ1-5; TRBD1 agrees at 9 bases. V lost 2 bases, J lost 7 bases, and 3 bases stayed unmatched. This CDR3 is 14 amino acids long. Germline V gene data show CDR1 as SNHLY and CDR2 as FYNNEI. The CDR3 DNA sequence: TGTGCCAGCAGTGAACGACAGGGGGTCCAGCCCCAGCATTTT. This codes for CASSERQGVQPQHF.

V gene TRBV7-9 combines with J gene TRBJ1-2, with D hard to call. The ends were cut back, 0 bases at V and 8 bases at J, with 13 bases in the middle. Looked up from germline, CDR1 is SEHNR and CDR2 is FQNEAQ (reference sequence). CDR3 length: 14 residues. CDR3 residues: CASSLAQAPGGYTF. The CDR3 DNA reads TGTGCCAGCAGCTTAGCGCAGGCTCCGGGAGGCTACACCTTC.

This clonotype has a handful of counts. This chain connects TRBV7-2 to TRBJ2-5; D uncertain. Germline CDR1 is SGHTA and CDR2 is FQGNSA. Trimming cost V 2 bases and J 4 bases, with 14 bases left between them. The CDR3 contains 15 residues. CDR3 DNA sequence: TGTGCCAGCAGCTTACGACCCCACTCTGGAGAGACCCAGTACTTC. Translating it yields CASSLRPHSGETQYF.

V and J are TRBV20-1 and TRBJ2-2; 8 positions agree with TRBD2. Germline lookup yields CDR1 DFQATT and CDR2 SNEGSKA (reference sequence). The CDR3 extends over 14 amino acids. Trimming cost V 6 bases and J 3 bases; bases outside gene matches: 6. DNA for the CDR3: TGCAGTGCGGCGGCAGCGGGAGACACCGGGGAGCTGTTTTTT. Amino acids: CSAAAAGDTGELFF.

CDR3 bases: TGTGCCAGCAGCTTACTGGTCTACGAGCAGTACTTC. Amino acid sequence: CASSLLVYEQYF. J is TRBJ2-7 and V is TRBV5-6, with D hard to call. Germline CDR1 reads SGHDT; CDR2 reads YYEEEE. Trimming stripped 2 bases from V and 3 bases from J, with 6 bases between. There are 12 residues in the CDR3.

Of note for this clonotype: At one end, the junction sequence differs from germline, possibly due to a read error. The chain uses TRBV12-3 or TRBV12-4 and TRBJ2-3, with D perhaps matching TRBD1 or TRBD2 (5 bases each). This CDR3 comprises 15 residues. CDR3 region: CASSQGPGRADMQYF. The DNA of the CDR3 is TGTGCCAGCAGTCAAGGTCCAGGGAGAGCAGATATGCAGTATTTT.

This clonotype was seen only a few times. The J gene is TRBJ2-3, the V gene TRBV7-2, with D possibly being TRBD2 (6 bases). V lost 3 bases to trimming and J lost 3 bases, with 13 bases between them. Germline V gene lookup returns CDR1 SGHTA and CDR2 FQGNSA. The CDR3 runs to 15 residues. CDR3 loop: CASSFGGIGTDTQYF. CDR3 DNA: TGTGCCAGCAGCTTTGGGGGGATTGGGACAGATACGCAGTATTTT.

Comments on this clonotype: Since a much larger clone is just one base distant, this may be a read error. The rearrangement joins TRBV20-1 to TRBJ2-3, with D hard to call. The germline V gene encodes CDR1 DFQATT and CDR2 SNEGSKA (reference sequence). This CDR3 is 10 amino acids long. The CDR3 DNA is TGCAGGGGTAGGACAGATACGCAGTATTTT. It yields the protein CRGRTDTQYF.

This clonotype was picked up a small number of times. This chain links TRBV6-5 with TRBJ2-7, with 7 bases lining up with TRBD1. The CDR3 has 13 residues. Trimming at V came to 4 bases and at J to 6 bases, leaving 6 bases not matched to a gene. Looked up from germline, CDR1 is MNHEY and CDR2 is SVGAGI. CDR3 nucleotide sequence: TGTGCCAGCAGTTCAGACAGGGCTTCCGAGCAGTACTTC. As protein: CASSSDRASEQYF.

This clonotype was counted between two and nine times. This CDR3 is CASGEVSNEKLFF. CDR3 sequence (DNA): TGTGCCAGCGGGGAGGTGTCTAATGAAAAACTGTTTTTT. The chain couples TRBV12-3 or TRBV12-4 to TRBJ1-4; D not certain. The CDR3 consists of 13 residues. V dropped 8 bases and J dropped 3 bases, with 10 bases sitting between them.

The CDR3 nucleotides read TGCGCCAGCAGCTGGGAGGCAGGGGCCTTTGGCTACACCTTC. It specifies CASSWEAGAFGYTF. The chain is built from TRBV5-1 and TRBJ1-2; D is possibly TRBD1 (6 bases). Trimming left V 3 bases short and J 7 bases short, with 16 bases between. CDR3 length: 14 amino acids. The germline gives CDR1 SGHRS, CDR2 YFSETQ.

This chain joins TRBV2 and TRBJ1-4; the D is unclear. CDR1 is SNHLY and CDR2 is FYNNEI in the germline V gene. V shed 2 bases and J shed 2 bases, with 12 bases lying between them. This CDR3 comprises 16 residues. In DNA form, the CDR3 reads TGTGCCAGCAGTGAACAGGATGGAAAGACTAATGAAAAACTGTTTTTT. The encoded protein is CASSEQDGKTNEKLFF.

V usage is TRBV20-1 and J usage is TRBJ1-5, with D maybe TRBD1 (5 bases). CDR1 DFQATT and CDR2 SNEGSKA come from the germline V gene (reference sequence). The V and J ends lost 6 bases and 2 bases respectively, with 11 bases between them. The CDR3 contains 13 residues. The CDR3 DNA sequence: TGCAGTGCGGTGGGCAGGGGCAATCAGCCCCAGCATTTT. Protein sequence: CSAVGRGNQPQHF.

The rearrangement links TRBV2 to TRBJ2-1; D is unresolved. CDR1 and CDR2 (germline): SNHLY, FYNNEI. This CDR3 contains 11 residues. V was trimmed by 9 bases and J by 2 bases, leaving 5 bases between them. Here the CDR3 reads CARTPYNEQFF. CDR3 DNA: TGTGCCAGGACCCCCTACAATGAGCAGTTCTTC.

This chain joins TRBV30 and TRBJ2-7; D not certain. The length of the CDR3 is 14 residues. V lost 0 bases and J 7 bases, leaving 16 bases between the germline ends. In germline, CDR1 is GTSNPN, CDR2 SVGIG (reference sequence). CDR3 in DNA: TGTGCCTGGAGTGTGGCAGCAAGCTACGGAGAGCAGTACTTC. Translated, it gives CAWSVAASYGEQYF.